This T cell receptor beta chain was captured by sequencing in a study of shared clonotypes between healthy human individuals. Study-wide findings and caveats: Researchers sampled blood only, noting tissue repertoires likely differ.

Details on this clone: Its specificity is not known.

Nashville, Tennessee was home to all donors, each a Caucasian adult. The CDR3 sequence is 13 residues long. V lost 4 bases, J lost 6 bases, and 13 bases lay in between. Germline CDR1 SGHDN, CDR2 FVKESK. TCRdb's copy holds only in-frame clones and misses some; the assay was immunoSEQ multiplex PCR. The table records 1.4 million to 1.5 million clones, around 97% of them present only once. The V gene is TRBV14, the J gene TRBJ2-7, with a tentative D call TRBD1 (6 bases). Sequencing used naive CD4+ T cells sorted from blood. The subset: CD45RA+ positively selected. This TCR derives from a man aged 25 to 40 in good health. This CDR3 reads CASSPTPDSEQYF. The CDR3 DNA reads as TGTGCCAGCAGCCCGACCCCGGACAGCGAGCAGTACTTC.